These 26 T cell receptor beta chains originate from one sample sequenced in a study of CXCR3-negative and CXCR3-positive naive CD8 T cells. Their antigen targets remain unknown. Findings and caveats of the study: CXCR3-expressing naive cells carried TRB CDR3s more hydrophobic than those of CXCR3-negative naive cells.

cDNA libraries for TRB were generated by 5' RACE incorporating UMI labels. TCRdb processed the 5' RACE reads again and assigns one entry to each CDR3 protein, with no DNA. The sample has tens of thousands of distinct CDR3 sequences. Sequencing was carried out using naive CXCR3+ CD8+ T cells from blood. Subset reported: CD45RO-CCR7+CD27+CD95- naive CD8+ T cells expressing CXCR3 (TNR3+). All receptors derive from a human donor in good health. Some clones in this sample may be carry-over from other donors' samples.

This chain joins TRBV27 and TRBJ2-5; TCRdb's D gene call, TRBD1, goes unchecked for lack of DNA. Per germline, CDR1 MNHEY and CDR2 SMNVEV (reference sequence). CDR3 length: 14 amino acids. The CDR3 sequence: CASSSARRRQTQYF.

The rearrangement links TRBV10-2 to TRBJ2-3. Germline values: CDR1 WSHSY, CDR2 SAAADI. CDR3 length equals 15 residues. CDR3 sequence reads: CASSEFGGATDTQYF.

The chain combines TRBV7-2 with TRBJ2-7. The CDR3 is 14 amino acids. Germline CDR1 reads SGHTA; CDR2 reads FQGNSA. CDR3 in amino acids: CASSSIGASYEQYF.

V and J are TRBV11-3 and TRBJ2-7; the D gene TCRdb calls, TRBD1, cannot be checked with no DNA. The CDR3 runs 14 residues. CDR1 SGHNT and CDR2 YENEEA come from the germline V gene. CDR3 in amino acids: CASSPPSGTYEQYF. The whole variable domain, remainder taken from reference TRBV11-3 and TRBJ2-7, is EAGVVQSPRYKIIEKKQPVAFWCNPISGHNTLYWYLQNLGQGPELLIRYENEEAVDDSQLPKDRFSAERLKGVDSTLKIQPAELGDSAVYLCASSPPSGTYEQYFGPGTRLTVT.

The chain joins TRBV11-2 to TRBJ2-7. This CDR3 spans 12 amino acids. Germline V gene sequence: CDR1 SGHAT, CDR2 FQNNGV. CDR3: CASSLAGNEQYF.

The rearrangement joins TRBV30 to TRBJ1-1. The CDR3 has 17 residues. Germline-derived CDR1 and CDR2 are GTSNPN and SVGIG (reference sequence). CDR3 protein: CAWSKVEALDGNTEAFF.

The chain links TRBV9 to TRBJ2-1. Germline CDR1 is SGDLS and CDR2 is YYNGEE. The CDR3 is 11 residues long. The CDR3 sequence: CASSVGGEQFF.

This chain joins TRBV6-5 and TRBJ1-2; TCRdb picks TRBD1, but there is no DNA to check that call. The CDR3 has 15 residues. Germline CDR1 MNHEY, CDR2 SVGAGI. CDR3 sequence: CASNNRDRGNYGYTF.

V usage is TRBV7-6 and J usage is TRBJ2-5; TCRdb designates TRBD1, a call that cannot be tested without DNA. This CDR3 has 16 residues. Germline CDR1 and CDR2: SGHVS and FNYEAQ. CDR3 sequence reads: CASSLSGGSIEETQYF.

The chain recombines TRBV5-1 with TRBJ2-2; checking the TCRdb D call of TRBD1 is not possible without DNA. The germline V gene encodes CDR1 SGHRS and CDR2 YFSETQ. The CDR3 extends over 15 amino acids. The CDR3 loop reads CASSPGGSKTGELFF.

J is TRBJ1-5 and V is TRBV7-8. This CDR3 contains 13 residues. Germline values: CDR1 SGHVS, CDR2 FQNEAQ. The CDR3 region is CASRLNSNQPQHF. Combining the CDR3 with reference TRBV7-8 and TRBJ1-5 gives the whole variable domain GAGVSQSPRYKVAKRGQDVALRCDPISGHVSLFWYQQALGQGPEFLTYFQNEAQLDKSGLPSDRFFAERPEGSVSTLKIQRTQQEDSAVYLCASRLNSNQPQHFGDGTRLSIL.

CDR3 region: CASSSTRAGGLSNEQFF. The J gene is TRBJ2-1, the V gene TRBV7-2; TCRdb returns TRBD2, unconfirmable since there is no DNA. This CDR3 region has 17 residues. The V gene's germline CDR1 is SGHTA and CDR2 FQGNSA.

The chain couples TRBV3-1 to TRBJ1-3. The CDR3 sequence is 16 residues long. Germline CDR1 LGHDT, CDR2 YNNKEL (reference sequence). The CDR3 sequence: CASSQDWRPPSNTIYF. The variable domain in full, with the rest retrieved from reference TRBV3-1 and TRBJ1-3, is DTAVSQTPKYLVTQMGNDKSIKCEQNLGHDTMYWYKQDSKKFLKIMFSYNNKELIINETVPNRFSPKSPDKAHLNLHINSLELGDSAVYFCASSQDWRPPSNTIYFGEGSWLTVV.

The gene calls are TRBV25-1 and TRBJ1-4; lacking DNA, the TRBD1 call made by TCRdb goes unchecked. Per germline, CDR1 MGHDK and CDR2 SYGVNS. The CDR3 runs 15 residues. The chain's CDR3 is CASSDSGTEGEKLFF.

The chain is built from TRBV13 and TRBJ2-5. This CDR3 comprises 12 residues. Looked up from germline, CDR1 is PRHDT and CDR2 is FYEKMQ (reference sequence). CDR3 sequence reads: CASRTVQETQYF.

The rearrangement uses TRBV7-8 and TRBJ2-7; TCRdb's D gene call, TRBD1, goes unchecked for lack of DNA. CDR1 is SGHVS and CDR2 is FQNEAQ in the germline V gene. CDR3 length: 15 residues. The CDR3 loop is CASSSSDRASYEQYF.

The chain combines TRBV20-1 with TRBJ2-7. The CDR3 has 11 residues. Germline V gene sequence: CDR1 DFQATT, CDR2 SNEGSKA (reference sequence). The CDR3 region is CSAGSAYEQYF.

This chain joins TRBV20-1 and TRBJ2-3; TCRdb proposes TRBD2, but this gene call is untestable without DNA. The germline gives CDR1 DFQATT, CDR2 SNEGSKA (reference sequence). The CDR3 is 17 amino acids. CDR3 sequence: CSARELAGESNTDTQYF.

This sequence joins TRBV14 and TRBJ1-1; TCRdb returns TRBD1, unconfirmable since there is no DNA. Germline V lookup: CDR1 SGHDN, CDR2 FVKESK. The CDR3 is made up of 13 amino acids. The CDR3 loop is CASSGRGNTEAFF.

The V call is TRBV7-9, the J call TRBJ1-1. Germline V CDR1 and CDR2: SEHNR, FQNEAQ (reference sequence). The CDR3 is made up of 12 amino acids. The CDR3 loop is CASRALNTEAFF. Complete variable domain (other parts from reference TRBV7-9 and TRBJ1-1): DTGVSQNPRHKITKRGQNVTFRCDPISEHNRLYWYRQTLGQGPEFLTYFQNEAQLEKSRLLSDRFSAERPKGSFSTLEIQRTEQGDSAMYLCASRALNTEAFFGQGTRLTVV.

The chain joins TRBV7-9 to TRBJ1-6; TCRdb's D gene call, TRBD1, goes unchecked for lack of DNA. In germline, CDR1 is SEHNR, CDR2 FQNEAQ (reference sequence). This CDR3 has 16 amino acids. CDR3 amino acids: CASSSSGTGPQSPLHF.

The rearrangement joins TRBV20-1 to TRBJ1-1; there is no DNA to check the TCRdb D call of TRBD1. Germline CDR1 and CDR2: DFQATT and SNEGSKA (reference sequence). The CDR3 is made up of 13 amino acids. CDR3: CSARAGMVTEAFF.

The chain is built from TRBV29-1 and TRBJ2-3; lacking DNA, the TRBD1 call made by TCRdb goes unchecked. This CDR3 has 16 amino acids. The germline V gene has CDR1 SQVTM and CDR2 ANQGSEA. The CDR3 spells CSVEGLQGASTDTQYF.

This sequence joins TRBV7-9 and TRBJ2-7; TCRdb outputs TRBD1, but without DNA this stays unchecked. CDR1 is SEHNR and CDR2 is FQNEAQ in the germline V gene (reference sequence). CDR3 size: 16 residues. The CDR3 loop is CASSDTQGAPFYEQYF.

This rearrangement joins TRBV6-5 to TRBJ2-7. The CDR3 is 16 residues long. Per the germline V gene, CDR1 is MNHEY and CDR2 is SVGAGI. CDR3 sequence reads: CASSYSVTGATYEQYF.

The V gene is TRBV29-1, the J gene TRBJ2-5; without DNA, the TCRdb call of TRBD2 cannot be checked. Germline V gives CDR1 SQVTM, CDR2 ANQGSEA. There are 14 residues in the CDR3. The CDR3: CSGPQALLQETQYF. The full variable domain, completed using reference TRBV29-1 and TRBJ2-5, is SAVISQKPSRDICQRGTSLTIQCQVDSQVTMMFWYRQQPGQSLTLIATANQGSEATYESGFVIDKFPISRPNLTFSTLTVSNMSPEDSSIYLCSGPQALLQETQYFGPGTRLLVL.